A single sample gave rise to the 20 T cell receptor beta chains below, sequenced in a study of metastatic and nonmetastatic thyroid tumors. Through MiXCR, TCRdb re-clonotyped the PCR reads. This sample yields over 50,000 clones, of which 25% to 35% are seen a single time; approximately 15% belongs to the top ten. Thyroid surgery took place with no prior treatment in any patient. The sample comprised blood. The receptors shown here come from a female donor with papillary thyroid cancer or a benign thyroid nodule (not recorded which). Some clones in this sample may be carry-over from other donors' samples.

CDR3 bases: TGTGCCAGCAGTGACGGCAGGTCGGGCGACACTGAAGCTTTCTTT. Protein: CASSDGRSGDTEAFF. The rearrangement joins TRBV25-1 to TRBJ1-1; D is undetermined. The CDR3 sequence is 15 residues long. CDR1 MGHDK and CDR2 SYGVNS come from the germline V gene. V dropped 3 bases and J dropped 3 bases, with 14 bases sitting between them.

In its sample, this clone was seen many times. The chain joins TRBV20-1 to TRBJ2-2; perhaps TRBD2 as D (7 bases). Trimming stripped 4 bases from V and 5 bases from J, with 17 bases between. This CDR3 comprises 15 residues. CDR1 is DFQATT and CDR2 is SNEGSKA in the germline V gene (reference sequence). The CDR3 region is CSATKGGAGTGELFF. Here the CDR3 DNA reads TGCAGTGCTACCAAAGGGGGGGCCGGGACCGGGGAGCTGTTTTTT.

This clone was recorded many times. This sequence joins TRBV2 and TRBJ2-3, with D unresolved. Per the germline V gene, CDR1 is SNHLY and CDR2 is FYNNEI. Trimming shortened V by 8 bases and J by 3 bases, and 15 bases separated the two germline ends. The CDR3 covers 14 residues. This CDR3 reads CASADGPVTDTQYF. The CDR3 DNA sequence: TGTGCCAGCGCTGACGGCCCAGTAACAGATACGCAGTATTTT. Based on the CDR3 plus reference TRBV2 and TRBJ2-3, the full variable domain is EPEVTQTPSHQVTQMGQEVILRCVPISNHLYFYWYRQILGQKVEFLVSFYNNEISEKSEIFDDQFSVERPDGSNFTLKIRSTKLEDSAMYFCASADGPVTDTQYFGPGTRLTVL.

CDR3 sequence reads: CASSLYYEQYF. For the CDR3, the DNA is TGTGCCAGCAGTTTGTACTACGAGCAGTACTTC. This chain links TRBV28 with TRBJ2-7; no definite D call. The CDR3 extends over 11 amino acids. Deletions cut 3 bases from V and 3 bases from J, with 3 bases between. In germline, CDR1 is MDHEN, CDR2 SYDVKM.

This clone has at least ten counts. The genes are TRBV30 and TRBJ2-1; 12 nucleotides line up with TRBD2. The CDR3 contains 14 residues. V lost 7 bases to trimming and J lost 4 bases; unmatched junction nucleotides: 5. CDR1 is GTSNPN, CDR2 SVGIG, per germline (reference sequence). CDR3 protein: CALLAGGYYNEQFF. CDR3 sequence (DNA): TGTGCCTTGCTAGCGGGAGGGTATTACAATGAGCAGTTCTTC.

The chain combines TRBV20-1 with TRBJ1-2; D ambiguous. CDR1 is DFQATT, CDR2 SNEGSKA, per germline (reference sequence). V was shortened by 6 bases and J by 5 bases, with 10 bases between the two germline ends. The CDR3 is made up of 11 amino acids. CDR3 nucleotides: TGCAGTGCGATAACATCATATGGCTACACCTTC. Its translation: CSAITSYGYTF.

The chain links TRBV20-1 to TRBJ1-1, with 11 bases matching TRBD1. In germline, CDR1 is DFQATT, CDR2 SNEGSKA (reference sequence). The CDR3 has 13 amino acids. V trimming: 7 bases; J trimming: 0 bases; junction bases outside the gene matches: 1. CDR3 bases: TGCAGTGGGACAGGGGGCGTGAACACTGAAGCTTTCTTT. It specifies CSGTGGVNTEAFF.

J is TRBJ1-2 and V is TRBV19; possible D gene TRBD1, 6 bases. V gave up 5 bases and J gave up 7 bases, with 11 bases separating them. The CDR3 has 12 residues. Germline CDR1 LNHDA, CDR2 SQIVND (reference sequence). CDR3 protein: CASSATGAGYTF. As DNA, the CDR3 is TGTGCCAGTAGTGCGACAGGCGCTGGCTACACCTTC.

This sequence joins TRBV19 and TRBJ1-5, with TRBD1 as a possible D gene (6 bases). V shed 10 bases and J shed 6 bases, with 19 bases lying between them. This CDR3 has 14 amino acids. Germline V gene data show CDR1 as LNHDA and CDR2 as SQIVND (reference sequence). CDR3: CATRGQGLGQPQHF. CDR3 sequence (DNA): TGTGCCACACGGGGGCAGGGGCTAGGTCAGCCCCAGCATTTT.

A single count supports this clone. This rearrangement joins TRBV5-1 to TRBJ2-7, with TRBD1 identical over 8 bases. CDR1 and CDR2 (germline): SGHRS, YFSETQ. The CDR3 length is 13 residues. The junction had 3 bases not matched to a gene; V was cut back by 3 bases and J by 4 bases. This CDR3 reads CASSWDRRYEQYF. DNA for the CDR3: TGCGCCAGCAGCTGGGACAGGCGGTACGAGCAGTACTTC.

V is TRBV20-1 and J is TRBJ1-2, with TRBD1 as a possible D gene (6 bases). The CDR3 contains 16 residues. CDR1 and CDR2 (germline): DFQATT, SNEGSKA (reference sequence). The germline V and J ends were trimmed by 0 bases and 4 bases, with 18 bases remaining between them. CDR3 residues: CSARDRDRTELYGYTF. In DNA, the CDR3 is TGCAGTGCTAGAGATCGAGATAGGACAGAACTCTATGGCTACACCTTC.

The chain joins TRBV5-1 to TRBJ1-2, with 10 bases matching TRBD1. Germline CDR1 reads SGHRS; CDR2 reads YFSETQ. This CDR3 spans 14 amino acids. V was clipped by 4 bases and J by 6 bases; unmatched bases: 6. CDR3: CASSPTGTGDGYTF. CDR3 DNA sequence: TGCGCCAGCAGCCCAACCGGGACAGGGGATGGCTACACCTTC.

The rearrangement uses TRBV4-1 and TRBJ1-6; D might be TRBD1 (6 bases). The CDR3 has 18 amino acids. Germline V gene sequence: CDR1 MGHRA, CDR2 YSYEKL. V shed 1 base and J shed 7 bases, with 20 bases lying between them. DNA for the CDR3: TGCGCCAGCAGCCAAGGAGTGCAGGGGACCCATCGGAATTCACCCCTCCACTTT. The encoded protein is CASSQGVQGTHRNSPLHF.

The rearrangement joins TRBV6-1 to TRBJ1-1; a possible D gene is TRBD1 (5 bases). Germline V gene lookup returns CDR1 MNHNS and CDR2 SASEGT. The length of the CDR3 is 15 residues. Trimming removed 4 bases at V and 4 bases at J, with 16 bases between. The CDR3 DNA reads TGTGCCAGCAGTGCGTCTTTTACAGGAGGCACTGAAGCTTTCTTT. Translating it yields CASSASFTGGTEAFF.

This clone has just a few counts. The chain carries TRBV6-2 or TRBV6-3 and TRBJ2-2, with 9 bases lining up with TRBD1. The V gene end was trimmed by 7 bases and the J gene end by 8 bases; junction bases not matched to a gene: 5. The CDR3 is made up of 13 amino acids. Germline-derived CDR1 and CDR2 are MNHEY and SVGEGT. This CDR3 is CASKQGAGGELFF. The CDR3, as DNA: TGTGCCAGCAAACAGGGGGCTGGAGGGGAGCTGTTTTTT.

This clone was counted a few times. J is TRBJ1-3 and V is TRBV6-1; 9 bases match TRBD1. This CDR3 comprises 15 residues. Per the germline V gene, CDR1 is MNHNS and CDR2 is SASEGT. V lost 6 bases, J lost 4 bases, and 7 bases stayed unmatched. DNA for the CDR3: TGTGCCAGCAGGCTAGGACAGGGGCCGGGAAACACCATATATTTT. Amino acids: CASRLGQGPGNTIYF.

This clone appeared a few times. The V call is TRBV19, the J call TRBJ1-5; D gene uncertain. Per germline, CDR1 LNHDA and CDR2 SQIVND (reference sequence). CDR3 size: 12 residues. V lost 3 bases to trimming and J lost 1 base, with 1 base between them. The CDR3 spells CASSMSNQPQHF. CDR3 bases: TGTGCCAGTAGTATGAGCAATCAGCCCCAGCATTTT.

The chain uses TRBV6-1 and TRBJ1-2; D remains ambiguous. The CDR3 runs 12 residues. V lost 3 bases and J 4 bases, leaving 6 bases between the germline ends. In germline, CDR1 is MNHNS, CDR2 SASEGT. The CDR3 sequence is CASSESTYGYTF. CDR3 in DNA: TGTGCCAGCAGTGAGTCCACCTATGGCTACACCTTC.

This chain joins TRBV20-1 and TRBJ2-2; 7 nucleotides line up with TRBD1. The J segment lost 7 bases and the V segment lost 6 bases, leaving 8 bases of the junction unmatched. The CDR3 sequence is 13 residues long. CDR1 and CDR2 (germline): DFQATT, SNEGSKA (reference sequence). CDR3 in DNA: TGCAGTGCAGCTGACAGGGTTCACGGGGAGCTGTTTTTT. The encoded protein is CSAADRVHGELFF.

This chain links TRBV7-2 with TRBJ2-7; D gene uncertain. The CDR3 length is 15 residues. Germline V gene sequence: CDR1 SGHTA, CDR2 FQGNSA. The V gene lost 5 bases and the J gene lost 3 bases, with 17 bases spanning the gap. DNA for the CDR3: TGTGCCAGCAGCACCCCCAGAGCGCGAAACTACGAGCAGTACTTC. Its translation: CASSTPRARNYEQYF.